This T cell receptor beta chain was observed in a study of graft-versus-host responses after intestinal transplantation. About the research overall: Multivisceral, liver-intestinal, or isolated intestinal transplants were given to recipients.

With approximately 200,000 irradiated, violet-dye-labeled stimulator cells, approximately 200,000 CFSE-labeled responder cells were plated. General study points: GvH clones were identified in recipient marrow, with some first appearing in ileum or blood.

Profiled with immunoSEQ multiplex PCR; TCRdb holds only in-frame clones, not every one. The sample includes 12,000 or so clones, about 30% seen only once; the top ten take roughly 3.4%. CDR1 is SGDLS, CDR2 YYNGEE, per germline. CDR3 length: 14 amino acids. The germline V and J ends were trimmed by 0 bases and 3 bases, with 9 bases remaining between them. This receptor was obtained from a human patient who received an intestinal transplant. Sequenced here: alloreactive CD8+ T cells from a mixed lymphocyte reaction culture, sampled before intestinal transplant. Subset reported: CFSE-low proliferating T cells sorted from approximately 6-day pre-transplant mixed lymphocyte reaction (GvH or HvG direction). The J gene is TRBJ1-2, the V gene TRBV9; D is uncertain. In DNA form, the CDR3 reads TGTGCCAGCAGCGTAGCCGGGAGTGACTATGGCTACACCTTC. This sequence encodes CASSVAGSDYGYTF. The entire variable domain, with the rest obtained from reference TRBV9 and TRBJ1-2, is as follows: DSGVTQTPKHLITATGQRVTLRCSPRSGDLSVYWYQQSLDQGLQFLIQYYNGEERAKGNILERFSAQQFPDLHSELNLSSLELGDSALYFCASSVAGSDYGYTFGSGTRLTVV.